The 3 T cell receptor beta chains listed next were all sequenced from one sample in a study of cytomegalovirus exposure and HLA in healthy donors. PCR amplification relied on 60 Vbeta primers (plus 13 Jbeta primers). This table comes from immunoSEQ multiplex PCR, and its TCRdb copy is limited to in-frame clones, with some not included. The data hold fewer than 150,000 clones, with 82% observed a single time. Sequencing was performed on PBMCs. These receptors were taken from a woman between 18 and 29 years old in good health and CMV-seronegative.

As DNA, the CDR3 is TGTGCCAGCACCCAACAGGGGGCTGGAAACACCATATATTTT. Translation gives CASTQQGAGNTIYF. The chain combines TRBV2 with TRBJ1-3, with 8 bases fitting TRBD1. This CDR3 region has 14 residues. The germline V gene has CDR1 SNHLY and CDR2 FYNNEI. V lost 7 bases, J lost 2 bases, and 4 bases stayed unmatched. Variable domain in full (rest from reference TRBV2 and TRBJ1-3): EPEVTQTPSHQVTQMGQEVILRCVPISNHLYFYWYRQILGQKVEFLVSFYNNEISEKSEIFDDQFSVERPDGSNFTLKIRSTKLEDSAMYFCASTQQGAGNTIYFGEGSWLTVV.

This clone has only one observation. V usage is TRBV6-5 and J usage is TRBJ1-3; D remains unclear. Germline V gene data show CDR1 as MNHEY and CDR2 as SVGAGI. The CDR3 is made up of 15 amino acids. Trimming took 2 bases from V and 0 from J, leaving 8 bases between them. CDR3 residues: CASSYAGGSGNTIYF. The CDR3 coding sequence is TGTGCCAGCAGTTACGCTGGCGGCTCTGGAAACACCATATATTTT.

The V and J genes are TRBV11-2 and TRBJ1-4, with 7 nucleotides matching TRBD1. V lost 4 bases and J lost 7; bases outside the gene matches: 9. Germline V lookup: CDR1 SGHAT, CDR2 FQNNGV. The CDR3 runs to 15 residues. The CDR3 nucleotides read TGTGCCAGCAGCTCCAGTTTGGGACAGTCTGAAAAACTGTTTTTT. The encoded protein is CASSSSLGQSEKLFF.